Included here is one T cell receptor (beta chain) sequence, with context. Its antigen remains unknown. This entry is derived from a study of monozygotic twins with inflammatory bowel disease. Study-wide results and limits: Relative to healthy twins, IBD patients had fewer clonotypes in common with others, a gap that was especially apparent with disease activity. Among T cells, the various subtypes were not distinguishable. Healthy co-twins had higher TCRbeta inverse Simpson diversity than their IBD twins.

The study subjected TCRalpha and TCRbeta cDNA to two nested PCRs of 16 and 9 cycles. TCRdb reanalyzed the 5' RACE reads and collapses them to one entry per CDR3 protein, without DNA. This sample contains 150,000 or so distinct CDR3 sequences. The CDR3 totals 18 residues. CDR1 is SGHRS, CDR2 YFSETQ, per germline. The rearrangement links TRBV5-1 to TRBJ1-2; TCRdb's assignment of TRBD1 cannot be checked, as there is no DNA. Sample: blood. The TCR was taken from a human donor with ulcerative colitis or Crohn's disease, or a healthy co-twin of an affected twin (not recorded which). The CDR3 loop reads CASSPWVVQGGRIYGYTF.